The 5 T cell receptor beta chains reported below all come from one sample, sequenced in a study of shared T cell receptors in the human thymus. Produced via immunoSEQ multiplex PCR; TCRdb's table is partial and in-frame only. The sample has hundreds of thousands of clones; approximately 89% are singletons. This sample also appeared in a second study, on human thymus T cells.

What was sequenced was thymocytes. The receptors stem from a boy younger than two with a congenital heart defect.

Note on this clone: Other nucleotide sequences from this sample produce the same CDR3. The genes are TRBV28 and TRBJ1-6, with 8 bases aligning to TRBD1. Trimming removed 0 bases from V and 5 bases from J; junction bases left unmatched: 9. Per germline, CDR1 MDHEN and CDR2 SYDVKM. The CDR3 consists of 18 residues. CDR3 coding DNA: TGTGCCAGCAGTTTATGGATATGCAGGGGGCGCAATAATTCACCCCTCCACTTT. Protein product: CASSLWICRGRNNSPLHF.

This clone was counted a single time. The CDR3 region has the DNA TGCGCCAGCAGCCAACCAGACAGGGGGGGAGGCTACACCTTC. This gives the protein CASSQPDRGGGYTF. V is TRBV4-1 and J is TRBJ1-2; TRBD1 agrees at 9 bases. The germline CDR1 and CDR2 sequences are MGHRA and YSYEKL. The CDR3 is 14 amino acids. V lost 2 bases and J lost 8; bases outside the gene matches: 6.

J is TRBJ2-7 and V is TRBV4-1, with D maybe TRBD2 (6 bases). The CDR3 loop spans 17 amino acids. V was clipped by 0 bases and J by 7 bases, with 22 bases between them. In germline, CDR1 is MGHRA, CDR2 YSYEKL. This chain's CDR3 is CASSQDETALGRREQYF. CDR3 in DNA: TGCGCCAGCAGCCAAGATGAGACTGCTCTAGGGAGGCGGGAGCAGTACTTC.

This rearrangement joins TRBV5-1 to TRBJ2-1; the match to TRBD2 covers 9 bases. CDR1 SGHRS and CDR2 YFSETQ come from the germline V gene. The CDR3 is made up of 15 amino acids. V shed 6 bases, J shed 3 bases, and the junction held 7 bases outside the gene matches. CDR3 loop: CASTNLAGDYNEQFF. The DNA for the CDR3 is TGCGCCAGCACAAACTTAGCGGGAGACTACAATGAGCAGTTCTTC.

This chain uses TRBV28 with TRBJ1-5; no clear D. This CDR3 region has 13 residues. V was shortened by 11 bases and J by 3 bases, with 14 bases between the two germline ends. The germline CDR1 and CDR2 sequences are MDHEN and SYDVKM. The CDR3 protein is CAGRAGDNQPQHF. The DNA for the CDR3 is TGTGCCGGGAGGGCGGGCGACAATCAGCCCCAGCATTTT.